The T cell receptor (beta chain) under discussion was sequenced for a study of T cells in Graves' hyperthyroidism and ophthalmopathy. The CDR3 contains 15 residues. The germline V gene encodes CDR1 MNHEY and CDR2 SVGEGT. V gave up 7 bases and J gave up 4 bases; unmatched junction bases: 8. Amplification of TCR beta CDR3 regions was performed using RNA transcripts as template. The study used the HTBI primer set for a first-round RT-PCR of the TCR CDR3. TCRdb re-derived calls from the multiplex PCR reads in MiXCR, one entry per CDR3 protein. The sample lists roughly 750,000 distinct CDR3 sequences, about a sixth occurring once. This clonotype was seen ten or more times.

The gene calls are TRBV6-2 or TRBV6-3 and TRBJ2-1, with 9 bases lining up with TRBD2. This sequence was found in a man between 18 and 29 years old with Graves' hyperthyroidism. Sequenced sample: blood. DNA for the CDR3: TGTGCCAGCACCCGGCGGGAGGGGAGGTACAATGAGCAGTTCTTC. Translating it yields CASTRREGRYNEQFF.